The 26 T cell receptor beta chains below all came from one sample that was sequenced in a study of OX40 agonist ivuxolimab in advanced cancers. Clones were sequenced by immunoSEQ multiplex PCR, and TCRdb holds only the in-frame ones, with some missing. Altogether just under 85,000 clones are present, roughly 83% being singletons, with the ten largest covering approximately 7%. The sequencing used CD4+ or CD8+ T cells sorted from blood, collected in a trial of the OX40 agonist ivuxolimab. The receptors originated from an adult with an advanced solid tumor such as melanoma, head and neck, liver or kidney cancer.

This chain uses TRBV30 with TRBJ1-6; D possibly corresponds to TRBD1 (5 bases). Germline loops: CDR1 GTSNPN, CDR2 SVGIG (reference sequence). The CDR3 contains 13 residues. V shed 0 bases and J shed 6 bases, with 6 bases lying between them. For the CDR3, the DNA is TGTGCCTGGAGTGTCGGGGGTAATTCACCCCTCCACTTT. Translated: CAWSVGGNSPLHF.

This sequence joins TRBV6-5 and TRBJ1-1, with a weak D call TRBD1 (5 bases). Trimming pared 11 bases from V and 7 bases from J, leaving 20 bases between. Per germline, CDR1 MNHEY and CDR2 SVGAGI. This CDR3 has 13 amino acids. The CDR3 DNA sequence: TGTGCCGGAAAGGAGGGGCGCGACATTGAAGCTTTCTTT. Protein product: CAGKEGRDIEAFF.

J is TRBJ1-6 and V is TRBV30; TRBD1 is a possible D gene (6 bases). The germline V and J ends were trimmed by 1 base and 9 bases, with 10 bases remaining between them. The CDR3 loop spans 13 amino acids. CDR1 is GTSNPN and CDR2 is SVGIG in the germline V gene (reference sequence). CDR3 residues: CAWSEQGGSPLHF. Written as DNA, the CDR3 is TGTGCCTGGAGTGAACAGGGAGGTTCACCCCTCCACTTT. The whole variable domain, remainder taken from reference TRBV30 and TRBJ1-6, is SQTIHQWPATLVQPVGSPLSLECTVEGTSNPNLYWYRQAAGRGLQLLFYSVGIGQISSEVPQNLSASRPQDRQFILSSKKLLLSDSGFYLCAWSEQGGSPLHFGNGTRLTVT.

The chain's CDR3 is CASSYRGGPTQETQYF. The CDR3 DNA follows: TGTGCCAGCAGTTACAGGGGCGGTCCTACCCAAGAGACCCAGTACTTC. The chain recombines TRBV6-5 with TRBJ2-5; possibly TRBD1 for D (5 bases). The V end lost 2 bases, the J end lost 1 base, and 14 bases lay between the germline ends. The CDR3 runs to 16 residues. Germline V CDR1 and CDR2: MNHEY, SVGAGI.

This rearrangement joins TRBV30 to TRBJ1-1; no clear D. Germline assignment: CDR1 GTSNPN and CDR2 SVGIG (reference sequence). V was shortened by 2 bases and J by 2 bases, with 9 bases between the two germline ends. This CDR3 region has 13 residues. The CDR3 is CAWSMAANTEAFF. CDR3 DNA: TGTGCCTGGAGTATGGCGGCTAACACTGAAGCTTTCTTT.

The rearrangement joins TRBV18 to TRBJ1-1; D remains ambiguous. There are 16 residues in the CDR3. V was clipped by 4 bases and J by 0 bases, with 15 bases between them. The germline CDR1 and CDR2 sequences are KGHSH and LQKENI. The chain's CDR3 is CASSRRTANMNTEAFF. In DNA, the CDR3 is TGTGCCAGCTCACGTCGTACCGCGAACATGAACACTGAAGCTTTCTTT.

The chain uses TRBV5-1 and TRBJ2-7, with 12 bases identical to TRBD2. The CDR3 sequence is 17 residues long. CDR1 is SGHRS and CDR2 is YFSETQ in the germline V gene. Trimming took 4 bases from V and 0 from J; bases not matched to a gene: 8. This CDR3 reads CASSLRTSGDRSYEQYF. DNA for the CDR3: TGCGCCAGCAGCCTAAGGACTAGCGGGGACCGCTCCTACGAGCAGTACTTC.

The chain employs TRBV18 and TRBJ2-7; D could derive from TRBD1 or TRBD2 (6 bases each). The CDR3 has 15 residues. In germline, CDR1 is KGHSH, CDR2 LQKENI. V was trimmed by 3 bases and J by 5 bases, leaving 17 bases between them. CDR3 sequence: CASSPASGAFNEQYF. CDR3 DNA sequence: TGTGCCAGCTCACCCGCATCGGGGGCATTTAACGAGCAGTACTTC.

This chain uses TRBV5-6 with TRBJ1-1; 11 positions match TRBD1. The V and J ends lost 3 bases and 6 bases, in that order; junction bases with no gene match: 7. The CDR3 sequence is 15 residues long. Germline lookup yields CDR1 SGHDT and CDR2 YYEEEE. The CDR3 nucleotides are TGTGCCAGCAGCTCCTGGGACAGGGGGGGTGCTGAAGCTTTCTTT. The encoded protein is CASSSWDRGGAEAFF.

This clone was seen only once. The CDR3 coding sequence is TGTGCCAGCTCCGGACACGAGCTCAACGAGCAGTACTTC. It translates to CASSGHELNEQYF. The chain employs TRBV2 and TRBJ2-7; a possible D gene is TRBD1 (5 bases). Germline V gives CDR1 SNHLY, CDR2 FYNNEI. Trimming took 8 bases from V and 5 from J, leaving 16 bases between them. This CDR3 is 13 amino acids long.

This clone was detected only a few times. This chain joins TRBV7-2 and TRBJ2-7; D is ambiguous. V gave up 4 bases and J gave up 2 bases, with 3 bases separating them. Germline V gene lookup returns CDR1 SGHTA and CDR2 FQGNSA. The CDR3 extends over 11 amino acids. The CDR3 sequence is CASSSTYEQYF. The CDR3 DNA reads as TGTGCCAGCAGCTCCACCTACGAGCAGTACTTC.

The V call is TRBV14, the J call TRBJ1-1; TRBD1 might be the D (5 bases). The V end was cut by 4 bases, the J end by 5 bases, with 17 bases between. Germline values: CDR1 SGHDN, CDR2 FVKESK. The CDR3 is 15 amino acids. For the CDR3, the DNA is TGTGCCAGCAGCCCCACTTCCAGGGTATCGACTGAAGCTTTCTTT. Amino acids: CASSPTSRVSTEAFF.

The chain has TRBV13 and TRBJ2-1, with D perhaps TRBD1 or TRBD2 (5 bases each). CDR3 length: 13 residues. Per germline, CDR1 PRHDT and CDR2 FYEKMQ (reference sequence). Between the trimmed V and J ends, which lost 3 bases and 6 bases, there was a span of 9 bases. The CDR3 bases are TGTGCCAGCAGCTTGGCAGGGAGCAATGAGCAGTTCTTC. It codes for CASSLAGSNEQFF. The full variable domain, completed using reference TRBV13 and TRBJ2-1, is AAGVIQSPRHLIKEKRETATLKCYPIPRHDTVYWYQQGPGQDPQFLISFYEKMQSDKGSIPDRFSAQQFSDYHSELNMSSLELGDSALYFCASSLAGSNEQFFGPGTRLTVL.

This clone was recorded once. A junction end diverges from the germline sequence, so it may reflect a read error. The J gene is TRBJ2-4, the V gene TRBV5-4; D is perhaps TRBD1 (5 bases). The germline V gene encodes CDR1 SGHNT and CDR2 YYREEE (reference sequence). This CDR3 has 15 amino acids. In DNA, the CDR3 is TGTGCCGGCAGCTCTGGACATCTAGCCAAAAACATTCAGTACTTC. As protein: CAGSSGHLAKNIQYF.

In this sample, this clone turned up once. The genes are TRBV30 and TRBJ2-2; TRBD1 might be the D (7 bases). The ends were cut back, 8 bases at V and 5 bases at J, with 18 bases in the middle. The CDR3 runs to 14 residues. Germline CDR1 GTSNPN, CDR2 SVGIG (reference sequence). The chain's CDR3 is CAINRGAGTGELFF. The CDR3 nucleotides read TGTGCCATCAACAGGGGCGCGGGGACCGGGGAGCTGTTTTTT.

The CDR3 loop is CASSQGSGPPNEKLFF. The CDR3 coding sequence is TGTGCCAGCAGCCAAGGGAGTGGTCCCCCTAATGAAAAACTGTTTTTT. V usage is TRBV14 and J usage is TRBJ1-4; D is uncertain. V was shortened by 1 base and J by 3 bases, with 12 bases between the two germline ends. The germline gives CDR1 SGHDN, CDR2 FVKESK. The CDR3 is made up of 16 amino acids.

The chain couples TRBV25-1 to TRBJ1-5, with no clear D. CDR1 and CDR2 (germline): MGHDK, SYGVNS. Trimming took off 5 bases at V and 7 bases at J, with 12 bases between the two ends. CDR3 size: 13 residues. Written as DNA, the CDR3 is TGTGCCAGCAGTCCTAGGGATCTGCAGCCCCAGCATTTT. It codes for CASSPRDLQPQHF.

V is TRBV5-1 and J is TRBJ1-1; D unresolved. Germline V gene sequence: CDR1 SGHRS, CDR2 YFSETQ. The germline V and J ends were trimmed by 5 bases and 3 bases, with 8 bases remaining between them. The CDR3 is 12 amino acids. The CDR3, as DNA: TGCGCCAGCAGGGCAGGACACACTGAAGCTTTCTTT. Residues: CASRAGHTEAFF.

The CDR3: CASSINRLVRGNEQFF. The CDR3 DNA reads as TGTGCCAGTAGTATCAATAGACTAGTTCGAGGCAATGAGCAGTTCTTC. This sequence joins TRBV19 and TRBJ2-1; a weak D match, TRBD2 (6 bases). V dropped 3 bases and J dropped 6 bases, with 18 bases sitting between them. CDR1 and CDR2 (germline): LNHDA, SQIVND (reference sequence). This CDR3 comprises 16 residues. Complete variable domain (other parts from reference TRBV19 and TRBJ2-1): DGGITQSPKYLFRKEGQNVTLSCEQNLNHDAMYWYRQDPGQGLRLIYYSQIVNDFQKGDIAEGYSVSREKKESFPLTVTSAQKNPTAFYLCASSINRLVRGNEQFFGPGTRLTVL.

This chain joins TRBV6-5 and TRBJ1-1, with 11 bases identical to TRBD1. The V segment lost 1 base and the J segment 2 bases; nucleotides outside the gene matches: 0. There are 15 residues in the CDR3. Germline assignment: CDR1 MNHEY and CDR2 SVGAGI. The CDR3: CASSYWTGGNTEAFF. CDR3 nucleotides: TGTGCCAGCAGTTACTGGACAGGGGGCAACACTGAAGCTTTCTTT.

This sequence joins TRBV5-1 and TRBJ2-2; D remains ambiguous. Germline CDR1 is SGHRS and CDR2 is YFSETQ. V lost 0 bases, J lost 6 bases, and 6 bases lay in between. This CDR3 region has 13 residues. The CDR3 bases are TGCGCCAGCAGCTTGGAGGCGTCCGGGGAGCTGTTTTTT. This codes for CASSLEASGELFF.

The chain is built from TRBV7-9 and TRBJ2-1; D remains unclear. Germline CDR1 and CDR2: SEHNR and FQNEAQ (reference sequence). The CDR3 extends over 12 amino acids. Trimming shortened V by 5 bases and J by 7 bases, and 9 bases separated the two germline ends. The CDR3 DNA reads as TGTGCCAGCAGCCCACTCTTAAATGAGCAGTTCTTC. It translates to CASSPLLNEQFF.

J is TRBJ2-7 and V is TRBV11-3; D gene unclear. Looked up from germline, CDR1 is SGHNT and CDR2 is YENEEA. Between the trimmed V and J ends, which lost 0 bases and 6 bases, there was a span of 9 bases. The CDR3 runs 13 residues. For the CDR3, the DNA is TGTGCCAGCAGCTTAGATGGTCTCGCCGAGCAGTACTTC. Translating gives CASSLDGLAEQYF.

CDR3 sequence reads: CASSFGQNTEAFF. CDR3 sequence (DNA): TGTGCCAGCAGTTTCGGGCAGAACACTGAAGCTTTCTTT. The chain couples TRBV27 to TRBJ1-1; D not resolved. The CDR3 contains 13 residues. Trimming left V 3 bases short and J 1 base short, with 6 bases between. The V gene's germline CDR1 is MNHEY and CDR2 SMNVEV (reference sequence).

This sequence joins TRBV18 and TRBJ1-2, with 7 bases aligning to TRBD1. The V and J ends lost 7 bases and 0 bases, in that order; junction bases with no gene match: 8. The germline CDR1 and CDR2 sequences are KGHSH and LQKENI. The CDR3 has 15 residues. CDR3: CASLGTDLSNYGYTF. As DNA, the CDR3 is TGTGCCAGCTTAGGGACAGACCTTTCTAACTATGGCTACACCTTC. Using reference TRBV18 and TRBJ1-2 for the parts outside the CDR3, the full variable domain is NAGVMQNPRHLVRRRGQEARLRCSPMKGHSHVYWYRQLPEEGLKFMVYLQKENIIDESGMPKERFSAEFPKEGPSILRIQQVVRGDSAAYFCASLGTDLSNYGYTFGSGTRLTVV.

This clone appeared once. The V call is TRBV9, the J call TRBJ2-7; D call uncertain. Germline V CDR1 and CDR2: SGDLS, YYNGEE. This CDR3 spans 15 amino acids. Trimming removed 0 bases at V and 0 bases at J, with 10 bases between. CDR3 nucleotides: TGTGCCAGCAGCGTAGAGCCTGTCGGCTCCTACGAGCAGTACTTC. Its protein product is CASSVEPVGSYEQYF.